This TCR beta chain was identified in a study of cytotoxic CD8 clonotypes in ibrutinib-treated CLL. The protocol was immunoSEQ multiplex PCR, while the TCRdb copy is restricted to in-frame clones and leaves out a portion. The data contain around 26,000 clones, 70% to 90% of them singletons. Source: PBMCs, taken after 24 months of ibrutinib treatment. The clonotype was recovered from a human donor with chronic lymphocytic leukemia.

Here the CDR3 reads CASLTTGAKNIQYF. DNA of the CDR3: TGTGCCAGCCTAACAACAGGGGCCAAAAACATTCAGTACTTC. The J gene is TRBJ2-4, the V gene TRBV6-1, with D possibly matching TRBD1 (6 bases). V was trimmed by 8 bases and J by 1 base, leaving 12 bases between them. This CDR3 has 14 amino acids. Germline values: CDR1 MNHNS, CDR2 SASEGT.